The 5 T cell receptor beta chains in this list originate from one sample, sequenced in a study of radiotherapy plus CTLA-4 blockade in lung cancer. TCRdb keeps only in-frame clones here, not all; method: immunoSEQ multiplex PCR. The sample includes under 100,000 clones, about 83% of them seen just once. The material was peripheral blood, obtained from a patient treated with radiotherapy plus ipilimumab. These receptors were obtained from a human donor with non-small cell lung cancer that progressed on radiotherapy plus ipilimumab.

The chain uses TRBV18 and TRBJ2-3; 7 nucleotides line up with TRBD2. Germline loops: CDR1 KGHSH, CDR2 LQKENI. The V and J ends lost 5 bases and 2 bases, in that order; junction bases with no gene match: 1. The CDR3 is made up of 13 amino acids. The CDR3 sequence: CASSGDYTDTQYF. CDR3 in DNA: TGTGCCAGCTCAGGGGACTACACAGATACGCAGTATTTT.

This chain uses TRBV4-3 with TRBJ2-5, with D possibly TRBD1 on 5 matching bases. The CDR3 length is 15 residues. Between the trimmed V and J ends, which lost 0 bases and 2 bases, there was a span of 10 bases. The V gene's germline CDR1 is LGHNA and CDR2 YSLEER. CDR3 DNA sequence: TGCGCCAGCAGCCAAGATCGAACAGGACAAGAGACCCAGTACTTC. The encoded protein is CASSQDRTGQETQYF.

This chain links TRBV28 with TRBJ2-1; 9 bases agree with TRBD2. Germline assignment: CDR1 MDHEN and CDR2 SYDVKM. The CDR3 length is 16 residues. V lost 7 bases and J lost 11; bases outside the gene matches: 18. CDR3 coding DNA: TGTGCCAGCATCCCAAGGCCGGGACTAGCCGCACCCCAGCAGTTCTTC. This sequence encodes CASIPRPGLAAPQQFF.

The rearrangement links TRBV9 to TRBJ1-5; no firm D call. This CDR3 has 13 residues. Germline V gene sequence: CDR1 SGDLS, CDR2 YYNGEE. The V end was cut by 3 bases, the J end by 2 bases, with 6 bases between. The CDR3 is CASSGTGNQPQHF. The CDR3 nucleotides are TGTGCCAGCAGCGGTACGGGCAATCAGCCCCAGCATTTT.

The V gene is TRBV30, the J gene TRBJ1-2, with D maybe TRBD1 (6 bases). The CDR3 loop spans 14 amino acids. V was shortened by 3 bases and J by 8 bases, with 19 bases between the two germline ends. The germline CDR1 and CDR2 sequences are GTSNPN and SVGIG (reference sequence). CDR3 residues: CAWRATGLIWGYTF. The CDR3 DNA follows: TGTGCCTGGAGAGCCACAGGGCTCATTTGGGGCTACACCTTC.